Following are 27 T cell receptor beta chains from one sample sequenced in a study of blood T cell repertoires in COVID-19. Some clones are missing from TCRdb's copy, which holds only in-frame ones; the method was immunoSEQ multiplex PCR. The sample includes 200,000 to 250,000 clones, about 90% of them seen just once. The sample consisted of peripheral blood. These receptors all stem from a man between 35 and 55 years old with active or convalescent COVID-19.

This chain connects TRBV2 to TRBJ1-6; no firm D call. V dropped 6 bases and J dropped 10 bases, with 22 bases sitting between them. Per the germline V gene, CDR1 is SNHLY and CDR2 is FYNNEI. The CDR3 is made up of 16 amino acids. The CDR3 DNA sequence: TGTGCCAGCAGCGATGACCGAGACCCGGGGTGGTCACCCCTCCACTTT. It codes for CASSDDRDPGWSPLHF.

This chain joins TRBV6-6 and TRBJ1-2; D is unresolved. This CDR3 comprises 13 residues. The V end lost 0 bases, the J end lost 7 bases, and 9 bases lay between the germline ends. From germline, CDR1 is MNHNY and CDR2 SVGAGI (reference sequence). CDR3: CASSYSSGGGYTF. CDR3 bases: TGTGCCAGCAGTTACTCTTCGGGAGGTGGCTACACCTTC.

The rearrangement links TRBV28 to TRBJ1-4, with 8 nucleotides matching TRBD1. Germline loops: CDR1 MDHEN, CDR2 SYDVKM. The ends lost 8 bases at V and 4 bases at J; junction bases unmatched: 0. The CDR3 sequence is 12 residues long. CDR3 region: CASDRGNEKLFF. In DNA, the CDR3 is TGTGCCAGCGACAGGGGTAATGAAAAACTGTTTTTT. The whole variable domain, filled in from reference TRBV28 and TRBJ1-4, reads DVKVTQSSRYLVKRTGEKVFLECVQDMDHENMFWYRQDPGLGLRLIYFSYDVKMKEKGDIPEGYSVSREKKERFSLILESASTNQTSMYLCASDRGNEKLFFGSGTQLSVL.

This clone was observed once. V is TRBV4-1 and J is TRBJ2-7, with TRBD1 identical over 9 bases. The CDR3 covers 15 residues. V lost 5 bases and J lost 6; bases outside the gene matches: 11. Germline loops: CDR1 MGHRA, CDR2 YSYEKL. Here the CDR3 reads CASSVGQGPLGEQYF. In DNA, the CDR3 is TGCGCCAGCAGCGTAGGACAGGGGCCTCTTGGCGAGCAGTACTTC.

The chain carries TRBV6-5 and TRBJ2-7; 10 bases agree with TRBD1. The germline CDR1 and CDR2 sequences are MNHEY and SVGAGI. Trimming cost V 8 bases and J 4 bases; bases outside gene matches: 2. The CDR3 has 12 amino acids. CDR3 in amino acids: CASGDRGYEQYF. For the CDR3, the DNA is TGTGCCAGCGGGGACAGGGGATACGAGCAGTACTTC.

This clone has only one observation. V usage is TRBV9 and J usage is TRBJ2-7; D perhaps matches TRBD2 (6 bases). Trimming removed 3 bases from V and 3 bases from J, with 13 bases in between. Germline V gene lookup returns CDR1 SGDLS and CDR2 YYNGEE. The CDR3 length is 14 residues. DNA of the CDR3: TGTGCCAGCAGCGCCCCATCGGGAGACTACGAGCAGTACTTC. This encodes CASSAPSGDYEQYF. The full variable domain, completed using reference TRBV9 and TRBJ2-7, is DSGVTQTPKHLITATGQRVTLRCSPRSGDLSVYWYQQSLDQGLQFLIQYYNGEERAKGNILERFSAQQFPDLHSELNLSSLELGDSALYFCASSAPSGDYEQYFGPGTRLTVT.

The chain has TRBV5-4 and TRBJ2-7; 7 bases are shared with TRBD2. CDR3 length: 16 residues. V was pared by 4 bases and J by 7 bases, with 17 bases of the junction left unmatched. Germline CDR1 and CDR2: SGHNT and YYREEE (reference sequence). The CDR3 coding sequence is TGTGCCAGCAGCCCGGGGGGTGAGGACGGAAGGTGGGAGCAGTACTTC. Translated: CASSPGGEDGRWEQYF.

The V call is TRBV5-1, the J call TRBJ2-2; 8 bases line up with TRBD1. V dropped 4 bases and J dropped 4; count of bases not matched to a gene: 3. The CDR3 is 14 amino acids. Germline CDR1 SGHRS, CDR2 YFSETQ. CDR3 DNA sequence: TGCGCCAGCAGCGCGGACAGGGCCACCGGGGAGCTGTTTTTT. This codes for CASSADRATGELFF.

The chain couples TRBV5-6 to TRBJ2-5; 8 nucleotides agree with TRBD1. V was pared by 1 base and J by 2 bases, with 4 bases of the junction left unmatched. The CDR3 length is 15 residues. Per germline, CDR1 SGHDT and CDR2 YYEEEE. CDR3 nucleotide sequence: TGTGCCAGCAGCTTGACCCAGGGGGCTCAAGAGACCCAGTACTTC. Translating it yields CASSLTQGAQETQYF.

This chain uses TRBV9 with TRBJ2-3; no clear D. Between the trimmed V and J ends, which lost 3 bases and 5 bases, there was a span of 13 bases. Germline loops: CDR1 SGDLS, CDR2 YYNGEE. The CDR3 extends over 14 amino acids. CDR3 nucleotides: TGTGCCAGCAGCGCCCCTCCCGCGGTAGATACGCAGTATTTT. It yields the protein CASSAPPAVDTQYF. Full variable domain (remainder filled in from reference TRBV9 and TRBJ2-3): DSGVTQTPKHLITATGQRVTLRCSPRSGDLSVYWYQQSLDQGLQFLIQYYNGEERAKGNILERFSAQQFPDLHSELNLSSLELGDSALYFCASSAPPAVDTQYFGPGTRLTVL.

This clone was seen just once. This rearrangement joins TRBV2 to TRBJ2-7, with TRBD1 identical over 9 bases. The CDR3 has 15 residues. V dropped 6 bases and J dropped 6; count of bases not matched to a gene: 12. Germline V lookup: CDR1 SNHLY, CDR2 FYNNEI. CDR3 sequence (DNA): TGTGCCAGCAGGCGGGAGACAGGGGGACCTCTCGAGCAGTACTTC. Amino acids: CASRRETGGPLEQYF.

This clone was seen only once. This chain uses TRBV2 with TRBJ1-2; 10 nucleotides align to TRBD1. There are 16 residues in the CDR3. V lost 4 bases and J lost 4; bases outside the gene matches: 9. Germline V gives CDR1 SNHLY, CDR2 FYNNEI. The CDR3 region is CASSGETGGRGYGYTF. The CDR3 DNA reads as TGTGCCAGCAGTGGCGAGACAGGGGGCCGGGGCTATGGCTACACCTTC.

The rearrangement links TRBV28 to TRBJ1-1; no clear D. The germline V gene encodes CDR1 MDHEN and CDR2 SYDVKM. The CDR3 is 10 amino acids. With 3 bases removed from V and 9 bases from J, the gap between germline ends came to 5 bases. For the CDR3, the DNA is TGTGCCAGCAGTTTGGAGCAAGCTTTCTTT. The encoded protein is CASSLEQAFF. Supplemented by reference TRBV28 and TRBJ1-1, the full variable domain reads DVKVTQSSRYLVKRTGEKVFLECVQDMDHENMFWYRQDPGLGLRLIYFSYDVKMKEKGDIPEGYSVSREKKERFSLILESASTNQTSMYLCASSLEQAFFGQGTRLTVV.

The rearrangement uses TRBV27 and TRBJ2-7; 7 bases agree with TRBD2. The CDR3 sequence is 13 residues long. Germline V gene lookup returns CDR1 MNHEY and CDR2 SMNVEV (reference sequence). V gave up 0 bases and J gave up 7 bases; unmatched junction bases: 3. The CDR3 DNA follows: TGTGCCAGCAGTTTATCGAGGGAGGGGGAGCAGTACTTC. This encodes CASSLSREGEQYF.

The CDR3 protein is CASSITGESYEQYF. The CDR3 region has the DNA TGTGCCAGCAGTATCACAGGGGAGTCCTACGAGCAGTACTTC. The V and J genes are TRBV6-5 and TRBJ2-7, with 7 bases that match TRBD1. Trimming took 5 bases from V and 1 from J; bases not matched to a gene: 5. Germline lookup yields CDR1 MNHEY and CDR2 SVGAGI. The CDR3 has 14 residues.

CDR3 DNA: TGTGCCAGCTCACCAGAGGGACAGGGAACTGGCTACACCTTC. It codes for CASSPEGQGTGYTF. This chain uses TRBV18 with TRBJ1-2; TRBD1 matches 9 bases. This CDR3 spans 14 amino acids. Trimming took 2 bases from V and 7 from J; bases not matched to a gene: 5. Germline CDR1 KGHSH, CDR2 LQKENI.

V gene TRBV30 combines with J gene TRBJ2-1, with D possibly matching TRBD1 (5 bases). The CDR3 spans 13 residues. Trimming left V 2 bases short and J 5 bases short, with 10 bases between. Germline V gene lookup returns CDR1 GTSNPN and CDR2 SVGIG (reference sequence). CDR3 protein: CAWSTGHNNEQFF. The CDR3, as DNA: TGTGCCTGGAGTACCGGACACAACAATGAGCAGTTCTTC.

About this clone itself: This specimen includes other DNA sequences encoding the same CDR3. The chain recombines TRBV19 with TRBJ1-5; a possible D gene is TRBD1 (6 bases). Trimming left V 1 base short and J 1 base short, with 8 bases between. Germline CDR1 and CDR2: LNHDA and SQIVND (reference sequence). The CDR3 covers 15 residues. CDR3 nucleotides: TGTGCCAGTAGTATAGGGACAGCCAGCAATCAGCCCCAGCATTTT. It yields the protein CASSIGTASNQPQHF.

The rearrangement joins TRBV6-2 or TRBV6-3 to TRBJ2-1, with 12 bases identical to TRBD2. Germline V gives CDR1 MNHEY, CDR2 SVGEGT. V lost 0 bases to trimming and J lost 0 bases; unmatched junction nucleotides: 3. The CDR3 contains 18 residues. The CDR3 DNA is TGTGCCAGCAGTTACTCACGGACTAGCGGGGTCTCCTACAATGAGCAGTTCTTC. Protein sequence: CASSYSRTSGVSYNEQFF.

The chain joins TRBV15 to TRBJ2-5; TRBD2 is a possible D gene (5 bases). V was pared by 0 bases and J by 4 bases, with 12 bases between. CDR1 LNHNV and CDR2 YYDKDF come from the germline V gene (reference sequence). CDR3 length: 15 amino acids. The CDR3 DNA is TGTGCCACCAGCAGAGATCTACTAGTCAGAGAGACCCAGTACTTC. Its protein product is CATSRDLLVRETQYF.

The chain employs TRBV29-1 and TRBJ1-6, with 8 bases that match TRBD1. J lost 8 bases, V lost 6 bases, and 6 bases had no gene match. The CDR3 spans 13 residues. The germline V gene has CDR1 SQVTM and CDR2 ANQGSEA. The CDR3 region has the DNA TGCAGCGTCGTGACAGGGGAACATTCACCCCTCCACTTT. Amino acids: CSVVTGEHSPLHF. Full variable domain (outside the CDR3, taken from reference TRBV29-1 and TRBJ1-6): SAVISQKPSRDICQRGTSLTIQCQVDSQVTMMFWYRQQPGQSLTLIATANQGSEATYESGFVIDKFPISRPNLTFSTLTVSNMSPEDSSIYLCSVVTGEHSPLHFGNGTRLTVT.

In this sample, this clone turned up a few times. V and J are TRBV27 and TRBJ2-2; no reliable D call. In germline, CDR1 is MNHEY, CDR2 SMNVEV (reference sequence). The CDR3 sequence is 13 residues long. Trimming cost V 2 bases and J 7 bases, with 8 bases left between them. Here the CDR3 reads CASSLRGIGELFF. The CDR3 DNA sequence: TGTGCCAGCAGTTTACGAGGAATCGGGGAGCTGTTTTTT.

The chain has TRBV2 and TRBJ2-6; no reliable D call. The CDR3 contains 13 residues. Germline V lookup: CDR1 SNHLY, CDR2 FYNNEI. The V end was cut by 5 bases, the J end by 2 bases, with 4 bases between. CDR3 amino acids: CASSFTGANVLTF. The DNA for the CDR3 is TGTGCCAGCAGTTTTACTGGGGCCAACGTCCTGACTTTC.

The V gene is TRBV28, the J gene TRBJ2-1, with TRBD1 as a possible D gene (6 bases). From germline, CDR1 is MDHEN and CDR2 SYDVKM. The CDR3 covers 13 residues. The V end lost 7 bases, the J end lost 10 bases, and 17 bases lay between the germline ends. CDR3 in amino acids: CASKTVTGTEQFF. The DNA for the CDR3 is TGTGCCAGCAAGACCGTGACCGGGACAGAGCAGTTCTTC. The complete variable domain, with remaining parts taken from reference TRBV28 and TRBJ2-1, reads DVKVTQSSRYLVKRTGEKVFLECVQDMDHENMFWYRQDPGLGLRLIYFSYDVKMKEKGDIPEGYSVSREKKERFSLILESASTNQTSMYLCASKTVTGTEQFFGPGTRLTVL.

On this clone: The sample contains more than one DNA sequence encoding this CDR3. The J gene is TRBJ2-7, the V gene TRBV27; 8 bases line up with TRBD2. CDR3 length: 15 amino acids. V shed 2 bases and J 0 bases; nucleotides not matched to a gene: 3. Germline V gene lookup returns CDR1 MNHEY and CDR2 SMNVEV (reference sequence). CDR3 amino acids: CASSLAAGGSYEQYF. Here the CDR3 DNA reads TGTGCCAGCAGTTTAGCGGCGGGGGGCTCCTACGAGCAGTACTTC.

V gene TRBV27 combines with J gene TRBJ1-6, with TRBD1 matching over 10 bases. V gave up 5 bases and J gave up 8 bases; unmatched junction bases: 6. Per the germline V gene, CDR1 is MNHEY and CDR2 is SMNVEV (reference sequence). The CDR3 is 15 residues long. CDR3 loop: CASSTTGGAYSPLHF. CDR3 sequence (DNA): TGTGCCAGCAGTACGACAGGGGGCGCTTATTCACCCCTCCACTTT.

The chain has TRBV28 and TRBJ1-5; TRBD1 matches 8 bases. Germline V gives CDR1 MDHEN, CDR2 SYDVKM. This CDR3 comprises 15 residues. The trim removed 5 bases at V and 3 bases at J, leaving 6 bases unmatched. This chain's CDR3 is CASSTTGEYNQPQHF. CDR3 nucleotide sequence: TGTGCCAGCAGTACGACAGGGGAATACAATCAGCCCCAGCATTTT.